This T cell receptor beta chain was identified during a study of long-term antiretroviral therapy in people with HIV. The CDR3 totals 17 residues. With V trimmed by 1 base and J by 7 bases, 11 bases remained unmatched. Germline V gives CDR1 SEHNR, CDR2 FQNEAQ (reference sequence). The assay used was immunoSEQ (version v3.0), run at survey level. Using immunoSEQ multiplex PCR, the repertoire was profiled, and TCRdb retains in-frame clones only, with some absent. The repertoire holds under 20,000 clones, with roughly 80% as singletons. The sample here was unsorted PBMCs, taken 2.3 years after starting antiretroviral therapy. This chain links TRBV7-9 with TRBJ1-4, with 8 nucleotides matching TRBD1. This receptor was obtained from a woman aged 40 to 49 with HIV. CDR3: CASSLGGVGQDFEKLFF. In DNA form, the CDR3 reads TGTGCCAGCAGCTTAGGCGGGGTGGGACAGGATTTTGAAAAACTGTTTTTT.